Following are 28 T cell receptor beta chains from one sample sequenced in a study of immune cell composition in non-small cell lung cancer. The normal lung sample lay at least 3 cm, and maximally far, from the tumour. The table came from immunoSEQ multiplex PCR; TCRdb's copy has only in-frame clones and leaves some out. Of 1,500 to 2,000 clones in the sample, approximately 83% were seen once. Sequences were obtained from non-adjacent lung tissue. The receptors were sampled from a human donor with non-small cell lung cancer.

The V and J genes are TRBV4-1 and TRBJ2-7; 9 bases line up with TRBD1. In germline, CDR1 is MGHRA, CDR2 YSYEKL. With V trimmed by 4 bases and J by 0 bases, 4 bases remained unmatched. This CDR3 is 15 amino acids long. DNA of the CDR3: TGCGCCAGCAGCCTCACAGGGGGCTACTCCTACGAGCAGTACTTC. This codes for CASSLTGGYSYEQYF.

The V call is TRBV27, the J call TRBJ2-2, with D perhaps matching TRBD1 (6 bases). V was pared by 4 bases and J by 6 bases, with 15 bases between. This CDR3 is built from 15 residues. The V gene's germline CDR1 is MNHEY and CDR2 SMNVEV (reference sequence). CDR3 residues: CASSSRAGVAGELFF. In nucleotides, the CDR3 is TGTGCCAGCAGTTCCAGAGCAGGGGTTGCCGGGGAGCTGTTTTTT.

The CDR3 reads CASRPGTSFTDTQYF. As DNA, the CDR3 is TGTGCCAGCAGGCCCGGGACTAGCTTCACGGATACGCAGTATTTT. The rearrangement links TRBV6-6 to TRBJ2-3, with 9 bases fitting TRBD2. CDR1 is MNHNY and CDR2 is SVGAGI in the germline V gene (reference sequence). Trimming at V came to 6 bases and at J to 6 bases, leaving 10 bases not matched to a gene. CDR3 length: 15 residues.

The rearrangement links TRBV7-2 to TRBJ2-1; 8 nucleotides match TRBD2. The CDR3 is 15 residues long. Germline CDR1 SGHTA, CDR2 FQGNSA. Unmatched junction bases numbered 6, after V lost 4 bases and J lost 4 bases. CDR3 nucleotides: TGTGCCAGCAGCTCCCCAGCGGGGGCGTACAATGAGCAGTTCTTC. It translates to CASSSPAGAYNEQFF.

The chain employs TRBV27 and TRBJ2-1; D ambiguous. CDR3 length equals 15 residues. The V and J ends lost 3 bases and 0 bases respectively, with 9 bases between them. Germline loops: CDR1 MNHEY, CDR2 SMNVEV (reference sequence). In DNA, the CDR3 is TGTGCCAGCAGTTTTAAACAGAGCTCCTACAATGAGCAGTTCTTC. Translated: CASSFKQSSYNEQFF.

The chain uses TRBV5-1 and TRBJ1-4; no reliable D call. The CDR3 totals 13 residues. The ends were cut back, 5 bases at V and 6 bases at J, with 11 bases in the middle. Looked up from germline, CDR1 is SGHRS and CDR2 is YFSETQ. As DNA, the CDR3 is TGCGCCAGCAGTCGGACCGGGGATGAAAAACTGTTTTTT. This sequence encodes CASSRTGDEKLFF.

The CDR3 DNA reads TGTGCCAGCAGTTATGGACAGGGGGCCTTTGAAGCTTTCTTT. This gives the protein CASSYGQGAFEAFF. The rearrangement uses TRBV5-6 and TRBJ1-1, with 11 bases matching TRBD1. Per germline, CDR1 SGHDT and CDR2 YYEEEE. V lost 5 bases to trimming and J lost 7 bases; unmatched junction nucleotides: 7. The CDR3 consists of 14 residues.

The J gene is TRBJ2-3, the V gene TRBV7-9, with D hard to call. Trimming took 3 bases from V and 2 from J, leaving 12 bases between them. Germline V gene sequence: CDR1 SEHNR, CDR2 FQNEAQ (reference sequence). This CDR3 has 15 residues. DNA for the CDR3: TGTGCCAGCAGCTTGCGACTGTCGCCCACAGATACGCAGTATTTT. Amino acids: CASSLRLSPTDTQYF.

The CDR3 DNA sequence: TGTGCCAGCAGCCCAAACCCCGGGACTAGCTGGGGTGAGCAGTTCTTC. It specifies CASSPNPGTSWGEQFF. The chain employs TRBV4-2 and TRBJ2-1; TRBD2 agrees at 9 bases. The CDR3 consists of 16 residues. J gave up 9 bases and V 4 bases, and 13 bases lay outside the gene matches. Germline V gives CDR1 LGHNA, CDR2 YNFKEQ.

V and J are TRBV5-1 and TRBJ2-3, with TRBD2 matching 9 bases. The CDR3 covers 14 residues. The germline gives CDR1 SGHRS, CDR2 YFSETQ. The trim removed 4 bases at V and 4 bases at J, leaving 4 bases unmatched. CDR3 sequence (DNA): TGCGCCAGCAGCCCGGCGGGGGGGGCAGATACGCAGTATTTT. It encodes CASSPAGGADTQYF.

This clone was seen more than once but under ten times. In DNA form, the CDR3 reads TGTGCCAGCAGTCTAGCGGGAGGGTATGAGACCCAGTACTTC. Residues: CASSLAGGYETQYF. The chain has TRBV6-1 and TRBJ2-5; 12 bases agree with TRBD2. In germline, CDR1 is MNHNS, CDR2 SASEGT. This CDR3 contains 14 residues. J was trimmed by 5 bases and V by 5 bases; bases with no gene match: 3.

This chain joins TRBV5-1 and TRBJ2-6, with TRBD2 matching over 9 bases. The CDR3 loop spans 17 amino acids. Germline V gene sequence: CDR1 SGHRS, CDR2 YFSETQ. J lost 2 bases, V lost 0 bases, and 3 bases had no gene match. Here the CDR3 DNA reads TGCGCCAGCAGCTTGGTAGCGGGAGTTGCTGGGGCCAACGTCCTGACTTTC. This translates into CASSLVAGVAGANVLTF.

Turning to this clone: The junction departs from germline at one end; a sequencing error may be responsible. The J gene is TRBJ2-4, the V gene TRBV27, with D possibly matching TRBD1 (5 bases). Looked up from germline, CDR1 is MNHEY and CDR2 is SMNVEV (reference sequence). CDR3 length: 13 amino acids. The CDR3 nucleotides read TGTGCCAGCAGTAAAATGGACAAAGACATTCAGTACTTC. Translating it yields CASSKMDKDIQYF.

The CDR3 region has the DNA TGTGCCAGCAGCGTAGCTCCCGACTTGACAGTGGGTGAGCAGTTCTTC. As protein: CASSVAPDLTVGEQFF. V is TRBV9 and J is TRBJ2-1; D perhaps matches TRBD1 (5 bases). Germline V CDR1 and CDR2: SGDLS, YYNGEE. CDR3 size: 16 residues. Deletions cut 0 bases from V and 9 bases from J, with 19 bases between.

This chain connects TRBV11-2 to TRBJ2-2; TRBD2 is a possible D gene (6 bases). This CDR3 has 13 amino acids. CDR1 SGHAT and CDR2 FQNNGV come from the germline V gene. Trimming removed 4 bases from V and 3 bases from J, with 6 bases in between. The CDR3 DNA is TGTGCCAGCAGCTGGGGGGACACCGGGGAGCTGTTTTTT. Its translation is CASSWGDTGELFF.

Here the CDR3 reads CASSYSWGQDYGYTF. DNA for the CDR3: TGTGCCAGCAGTTACTCATGGGGACAGGACTATGGCTACACCTTC. The chain employs TRBV6-5 and TRBJ1-2; the match to TRBD1 covers 8 bases. Germline trimming cut 0 bases from V and 3 bases from J; bases unmatched to any gene: 3. The CDR3 extends over 15 amino acids. Germline V gene sequence: CDR1 MNHEY, CDR2 SVGAGI.

CDR3 region: CASSRDRNYGYTF. The DNA for the CDR3 is TGCGCCAGCAGTCGGGACAGGAACTATGGCTACACCTTC. The V call is TRBV10-1, the J call TRBJ1-2, with 8 bases identical to TRBD1. Trimming took 5 bases from V and 2 from J; bases not matched to a gene: 1. CDR3 length equals 13 residues. Looked up from germline, CDR1 is WNHNN and CDR2 is SYGVQD (reference sequence).

The chain links TRBV27 to TRBJ2-6, with 8 bases that match TRBD1. Trimming took 8 bases from V and 0 from J; bases not matched to a gene: 9. Germline values: CDR1 MNHEY, CDR2 SMNVEV (reference sequence). This CDR3 contains 17 residues. CDR3 DNA: TGTGCCAGCGGTGCCGGGACAGGAGACTCTGGGGCCAACGTCCTGACTTTC. It yields the protein CASGAGTGDSGANVLTF.

The V gene is TRBV28, the J gene TRBJ1-2; 10 bases map to TRBD1. Germline V gene sequence: CDR1 MDHEN, CDR2 SYDVKM. This CDR3 has 14 residues. V gave up 6 bases and J gave up 2 bases; unmatched junction bases: 3. CDR3 sequence reads: CASSTGQGNYGYTF. CDR3 nucleotides: TGTGCCAGCAGCACGGGACAGGGGAACTATGGCTACACCTTC.

The chain is built from TRBV4-1 and TRBJ2-5; a weak D match, TRBD1 (6 bases). The CDR3 length is 16 residues. Germline assignment: CDR1 MGHRA and CDR2 YSYEKL. V was clipped by 1 base and J by 4 bases, with 16 bases between them. CDR3 coding DNA: TGCGCCAGCAGCCAAGTATTAGTACAGGGTAGAGAGACCCAGTACTTC. This translates into CASSQVLVQGRETQYF.

The chain is built from TRBV30 and TRBJ2-3, with 9 bases identical to TRBD2. Losses at the gene ends were 2 bases for V and 3 bases for J; bases not matched to a gene: 6. Germline V gene data show CDR1 as GTSNPN and CDR2 as SVGIG (reference sequence). The CDR3 loop spans 15 amino acids. The CDR3 loop reads CAWSKTSGGTDTQYF. CDR3 DNA: TGTGCCTGGAGTAAGACTAGCGGTGGGACAGATACGCAGTATTTT.

The rearrangement links TRBV19 to TRBJ1-2, with TRBD1 matching over 7 bases. Germline V gene data show CDR1 as LNHDA and CDR2 as SQIVND (reference sequence). The CDR3 consists of 14 residues. The V and J ends lost 10 bases and 3 bases, in that order; junction bases with no gene match: 11. The CDR3 sequence is CATTDRPSYYGYTF. The CDR3 bases are TGTGCCACCACGGACAGGCCCTCTTACTATGGCTACACCTTC.

V usage is TRBV27 and J usage is TRBJ1-2, with a tentative D call TRBD1 (5 bases). CDR3 length: 13 amino acids. Between the trimmed V and J ends, which lost 5 bases and 7 bases, there was a span of 14 bases. The germline V gene encodes CDR1 MNHEY and CDR2 SMNVEV (reference sequence). CDR3 coding DNA: TGTGCCAGCAGTCGGACACAAAGTCGTGGCTACACCTTC. Its translation is CASSRTQSRGYTF.

The chain uses TRBV11-3 and TRBJ1-1; no clear D. Germline-derived CDR1 and CDR2 are SGHNT and YENEEA. The CDR3 has 13 amino acids. Trimming pared 5 bases from V and 5 bases from J, leaving 12 bases between. The CDR3 DNA reads TGTGCCAGCAGCCTTCCGGGTGGGACTGAAGCTTTCTTT. Protein product: CASSLPGGTEAFF.

This chain links TRBV4-3 with TRBJ2-3; 11 nucleotides align to TRBD2. V shed 2 bases and J 4 bases; nucleotides not matched to a gene: 2. Germline values: CDR1 LGHNA, CDR2 YSLEER. The CDR3 covers 15 residues. The CDR3 is CASSQLAGGADTQYF. The CDR3 DNA reads TGCGCCAGCAGCCAATTAGCGGGAGGGGCAGATACGCAGTATTTT.

The chain couples TRBV11-2 to TRBJ2-2, with TRBD2 matching 8 bases. Trimming took 8 bases from V and 0 from J; bases not matched to a gene: 8. The CDR3 has 16 residues. CDR1 SGHAT and CDR2 FQNNGV come from the germline V gene. The CDR3 nucleotides are TGTGCCAGCTTGGTGGCGGGAGGCCCGAACACCGGGGAGCTGTTTTTT. Its translation is CASLVAGGPNTGELFF.

This clone was seen more than once but under ten times. The genes are TRBV6-5 and TRBJ2-7, with 12 bases matching TRBD2. Germline V gives CDR1 MNHEY, CDR2 SVGAGI. Trimming cost V 3 bases and J 2 bases; bases outside gene matches: 5. This CDR3 region has 16 residues. As DNA, the CDR3 is TGTGCCAGCAGTTATCTAGCGGGAGGGGTTACCTACGAGCAGTACTTC. As protein: CASSYLAGGVTYEQYF.

The chain uses TRBV27 and TRBJ1-4, with 7 bases that match TRBD1. The CDR3 sequence is 15 residues long. Germline V gene lookup returns CDR1 MNHEY and CDR2 SMNVEV (reference sequence). With 6 bases clipped from V and 4 bases from J, the junction kept 8 bases outside the gene matches. CDR3 DNA sequence: TGTGCCAGCAGGGTCCAGGGGGGCATTAATGAAAAACTGTTTTTT. Protein product: CASRVQGGINEKLFF.